The source of this T cell receptor (beta chain) is a study of blood T cell repertoires in COVID-19. On the study more broadly: Material from acute and convalescent COVID-19 was sourced from the United States, Italy and Spain. From T cells, B-cell-depleted T cells, or PBMCs came the material, which was cDNA or gDNA.

As processed by the authors: Amplified reference gene primers provided the basis for estimating nucleated cell counts. The data were produced by immunoSEQ multiplex PCR, yet TCRdb's version contains in-frame clones alone and is incomplete. From that table come the V and J calls and clone size; the DNA was used to work out D and trimming. This table holds about 200,000 clones, 85% found once. The source material was peripheral blood. This TCR was recovered from a woman over 75 with acute or convalescent COVID-19.

The CDR3, as DNA: TGTGCCAGCAGCACTGACAGGGACCAGCCCCAGCATTTT. Translation gives CASSTDRDQPQHF. The rearrangement joins TRBV6-5 to TRBJ1-5; 7 positions match TRBD1. The trim removed 6 bases at V and 7 bases at J, leaving 6 bases unmatched. Germline loops: CDR1 MNHEY, CDR2 SVGAGI. CDR3 length equals 13 residues.